The rows below give T cell receptor beta chains drawn from one sample of a study of regulatory T cells in long-lasting Graves disease. TCRdb processed the multiplex PCR reads anew with MiXCR; each CDR3 protein has one entry. Of 320,000 or so distinct CDR3 sequences in the sample, 15% to 20% were seen once. The sample in question was peripheral blood mononuclear cells (PBMCs), obtained at new diagnosis, from a patient treated with antithyroid drugs. The receptors stem from a female donor with Graves disease. Each CDR3 is given with its conserved first and last residue. The D gene is left open where the match is weak. Expanded clones are given a class, and other clones once, few, many or no size at all.

TGTGCCAGCAGCCCCGGACGGATCTATAATTCACCCCTCCACTTT,CASSPGRIYNSPLHF,TRBV27,TRBJ1-6,many,NA
TGTGCCAGCAGTTCTACAGGAGTCGAGCAGTACTTC,CASSSTGVEQYF,TRBV28,TRBJ2-7,many,NA
TGTGCCAGCAGCGTAACGGCGCGGGAGGGCCACTCTAATGAGCAGTTCTTC,CASSVTAREGHSNEQFF,TRBV9,TRBJ2-1,few,TRBD2
TGTGCCACCAGCAGAGCCGGCGGGACCTACGAGCAGTACTTC,CATSRAGGTYEQYF,TRBV15,TRBJ2-7,many,NA
TGTGCCAGCAGAGATCACGGGACAGGGTCCTACGAGCAGTACTTC,CASRDHGTGSYEQYF,TRBV28,TRBJ2-7,many,TRBD1
TGCAGTGCTAGGGAGGCGGCTAGCGGGATCACAGATACGCAGTATTTT,CSAREAASGITDTQYF,TRBV20-1,TRBJ2-3,many,TRBD2
TGTGCCAGTAGTATCTCCCCGGGACCCGTCTACGAGCAGTACTTC,CASSISPGPVYEQYF,TRBV19,TRBJ2-7,few,NA
TGTGCCAGCAGCACCGTAGCGGGAGAAAACACCGGGGAGCTGTTTTTT,CASSTVAGENTGELFF,TRBV11-2,TRBJ2-2,many,TRBD2
TGTGCCAGCAGTTACTCCTTATCAGGGGAAGGCCTGTTTTTT,CASSYSLSGEGLFF,TRBV6-5,TRBJ1-4,many,NA
TGCGCCAGCAGCATAGTAATTAAGCCGGGACAGCAGGCGAACTACGAGCAGTACTTC,CASSIVIKPGQQANYEQYF,TRBV5-1,TRBJ2-7,many,TRBD1
TGTGCCAGTAGTATCCTAGCGGGAGGCATTACCACAGATACGCAGTATTTT,CASSILAGGITTDTQYF,TRBV19,TRBJ2-3,NA,TRBD2
TGTGCCAGCAGTTCGGGCGGGAGGGTGAGAGAGACCCAGTACTTC,CASSSGGRVRETQYF,TRBV12-3/TRBV12-4,TRBJ2-5,NA,TRBD2
TGCGCCAGCCGGAGAGCAGGGGGCGCGGAACAGCCCCAGCATTTT,CASRRAGGAEQPQHF,TRBV10-2,TRBJ1-5,many,TRBD1
TGTGCCAGCAGCTTAACCGGTTGGGGGGAGAAGGGCACAGATACGCAGTATTTT,CASSLTGWGEKGTDTQYF,TRBV7-3,TRBJ2-3,many,NA
TGTGCCAGCAGTCACGGACTAGCGGGAACTCTAGCCAAAAACATTCAGTACTTC,CASSHGLAGTLAKNIQYF,TRBV28,TRBJ2-4,many,TRBD2
TGTGCCAGCAGAGCGTCGAACACCGGGGAGCTGTTTTTT,CASRASNTGELFF,TRBV27,TRBJ2-2,few,NA
TGTGCCAGTAGTATAGGCAGGGACAGGAGCCACGAGCAGTACTTC,CASSIGRDRSHEQYF,TRBV19,TRBJ2-7,many,TRBD1
TGTGCCAGTAGTAACGACAGGGGGGCCTACGAGCAGTACTTC,CASSNDRGAYEQYF,TRBV19,TRBJ2-7,many,TRBD1
TGTGCCAGCAGCCCAGTCCGGGGGTCTAGGGAGCAGTACTTC,CASSPVRGSREQYF,TRBV9,TRBJ2-7,many,NA
TGTGCTAGCAGCTTTTTTGTTCCGGGAGTTAAGGACCAAGAGACCCAGTACTTC,CASSFFVPGVKDQETQYF,TRBV7-7,TRBJ2-5,many,NA
TGCAGTGCTAGAGGGGGGAGGCTAGCGGGAGGAAACCCAACCTACAATGAGCAGTTCTTC,CSARGGRLAGGNPTYNEQFF,TRBV20-1,TRBJ2-1,many,TRBD2
TGTGCCAGCAGTTTAGGGGACAGGGGTGGCTACACCTTC,CASSLGDRGGYTF,TRBV28,TRBJ1-2,NA,TRBD1
TGTGCCAGCAGTTGGGGACAGGTGGGATCCGGGGAGCTGTTTTTT,CASSWGQVGSGELFF,TRBV7-8,TRBJ2-2,NA,TRBD1
TGCGCCAGCAGCTTGGCGGGACTAGCGGGAGATACGCAGTATTTT,CASSLAGLAGDTQYF,TRBV5-1,TRBJ2-3,many,TRBD2
TGTGCCAGCAGTAAAGGACAGGTTGGGGGGGAGCAGTACTTC,CASSKGQVGGEQYF,TRBV28,TRBJ2-7,NA,NA
TGTGCCAGCAGTCCCCGGGACAGTGATTATAGCAATCAGCCCCAGCATTTT,CASSPRDSDYSNQPQHF,TRBV12-3/TRBV12-4,TRBJ1-5,many,TRBD1